One and the same sample provided the 22 T cell receptor beta chains below, sequenced in a study of glioma-infiltrating T cells after dendritic cell vaccination. Produced via immunoSEQ multiplex PCR; TCRdb's table is partial and in-frame only. The sample contains approximately 85,000 clones, 75% to 90% of which appear only once. Documented time point: after dendritic cell vaccination, including at tumor progression/relapse. The sequencing here drew on blood, taken after dendritic cell vaccination. The receptors were gathered from a human donor with glioblastoma.

The chain has TRBV29-1 and TRBJ2-3, with 9 bases matching TRBD1. Germline V gene sequence: CDR1 SQVTM, CDR2 ANQGSEA. The CDR3 is made up of 14 amino acids. Germline trimming cut 7 bases from V and 6 bases from J; bases unmatched to any gene: 11. The CDR3 nucleotides read TGCAGCGCTCCCGACAGGGGGGCCCCCGATACGCAGTATTTT. This codes for CSAPDRGAPDTQYF.

The CDR3 DNA follows: TGTGCCAGCAGCCCAACAGGGGGCCTCAATCAGCCCCAGCATTTT. Its translation is CASSPTGGLNQPQHF. The rearrangement uses TRBV7-9 and TRBJ1-5; 9 positions match TRBD1. J gave up 3 bases and V 5 bases, and 5 bases lay outside the gene matches. There are 15 residues in the CDR3. The germline V gene encodes CDR1 SEHNR and CDR2 FQNEAQ (reference sequence).

The rearrangement joins TRBV10-3 to TRBJ1-2; D call uncertain. V dropped 7 bases and J dropped 1 base, with 13 bases sitting between them. Germline V lookup: CDR1 ENHRY, CDR2 SYGVKD. The CDR3 has 14 residues. CDR3 in DNA: TGTGCCATCACCGAGGGAAGTCTTAACTATGGCTACACCTTC. Protein sequence: CAITEGSLNYGYTF.

This sequence joins TRBV11-2 and TRBJ1-5; weak D call: TRBD1 (5 bases). The germline CDR1 and CDR2 sequences are SGHAT and FQNNGV. Trimming removed 1 base from V and 1 base from J, with 11 bases in between. The CDR3 consists of 16 residues. CDR3 in amino acids: CASSLGVGGSNQPQHF. DNA for the CDR3: TGTGCCAGCAGCTTAGGGGTTGGGGGGAGCAATCAGCCCCAGCATTTT.

This rearrangement joins TRBV7-3 to TRBJ2-1; no firm D call. The CDR3 is 17 residues long. CDR1 is SGHTA and CDR2 is FQGTGA in the germline V gene. Trimming pared 9 bases from V and 0 bases from J, leaving 21 bases between. CDR3 loop: CARPNLEIQSSYNEQFF. The CDR3 region has the DNA TGTGCCAGACCCAATCTGGAGATTCAGAGCTCCTACAATGAGCAGTTCTTC. The complete variable domain, with remaining parts taken from reference TRBV7-3 and TRBJ2-1, reads GAGVSQTPSNKVTEKGKYVELRCDPISGHTALYWYRQSLGQGPEFLIYFQGTGAADDSGLPNDRFFAVRPEGSVSTLKIQRTERGDSAVYLCARPNLEIQSSYNEQFFGPGTRLTVL.

The chain couples TRBV5-1 to TRBJ1-2; possibly TRBD1 for D (5 bases). CDR1 is SGHRS and CDR2 is YFSETQ in the germline V gene. The V end lost 0 bases, the J end lost 4 bases, and 16 bases lay between the germline ends. The CDR3 loop spans 16 amino acids. For the CDR3, the DNA is TGCGCCAGCAGCTTGGTGTCGGGTCAGGGACTCTATGGCTACACCTTC. It codes for CASSLVSGQGLYGYTF.

This chain joins TRBV5-6 and TRBJ2-3; D is unresolved. The CDR3 is made up of 12 amino acids. The V gene's germline CDR1 is SGHDT and CDR2 YYEEEE. V was shortened by 3 bases and J by 6 bases, with 8 bases between the two germline ends. The CDR3 DNA sequence: TGTGCCAGCAGCTCCCGGTCCGATACGCAGTATTTT. Amino acids: CASSSRSDTQYF. Full variable domain (missing parts from reference TRBV5-6 and TRBJ2-3): DAGVTQSPTHLIKTRGQQVTLRCSPKSGHDTVSWYQQALGQGPQFIFQYYEEEERQRGNFPDRFSGHQFPNYSSELNVNALLLGDSALYLCASSSRSDTQYFGPGTRLTVL.

Regarding this clone: One end of the junction is discordant with germline, which a read error may explain. The V call is TRBV18, the J call TRBJ1-1; D might be TRBD1 (6 bases). CDR1 and CDR2 (germline): KGHSH, LQKENI. CDR3 size: 15 residues. In DNA form, the CDR3 reads TGTGCCAGCTCATCACCGGGACAAGTGAACACTGAAGCTTTCTTT. It translates to CASSSPGQVNTEAFF.

Worth noting for this clone: An end of the junction differs from the germline gene, which may be a read error. V and J are TRBV7-9 and TRBJ2-7, with D perhaps assigned TRBD1 or TRBD2 (9 bases each). The CDR3 is 17 residues long. Germline V gives CDR1 SEHNR, CDR2 FQNEAQ (reference sequence). The CDR3, as DNA: TGTGCCAGCAGCTTAGTGGGACAGGGCGGACTAGCGCACTATCTTAGCTTC. Protein: CASSLVGQGGLAHYLSF.

The chain uses TRBV5-1 and TRBJ1-3, with D possibly matching TRBD1 (6 bases). Germline CDR1 and CDR2: SGHRS and YFSETQ. The CDR3 has 15 residues. V lost 2 bases to trimming and J lost 3 bases, with 12 bases between them. Here the CDR3 DNA reads TGCGCCAGCAGCTTCAACACGGACAGTGGAAACACCATATATTTT. It specifies CASSFNTDSGNTIYF.

The rearrangement uses TRBV5-1 and TRBJ2-3; 11 positions match TRBD2. The germline CDR1 and CDR2 sequences are SGHRS and YFSETQ. J lost 0 bases, V lost 1 base, and 7 bases had no gene match. The CDR3 has 18 residues. CDR3 coding DNA: TGCGCCAGCAGCTTGACTAGCGGGGGTGCTTCTAGCACAGATACGCAGTATTTT. Protein sequence: CASSLTSGGASSTDTQYF.

The chain carries TRBV12-5 and TRBJ1-1; D not certain. The CDR3 loop spans 13 amino acids. Trimming removed 3 bases at V and 1 base at J, with 6 bases between. In germline, CDR1 is LGHNT, CDR2 FRNRAP. The CDR3: CASGFGGNTEAFF. CDR3 bases: TGTGCTAGTGGTTTTGGCGGGAACACTGAAGCTTTCTTT.

V gene TRBV9 combines with J gene TRBJ2-1; D may be TRBD2 (5 bases). This CDR3 comprises 13 residues. V lost 0 bases to trimming and J lost 9 bases, with 10 bases between them. CDR1 SGDLS and CDR2 YYNGEE come from the germline V gene. The CDR3 DNA sequence: TGTGCCAGCAGCGTAGCACCTAGCACTGAGCAGTTCTTC. Amino acids: CASSVAPSTEQFF.

This chain uses TRBV4-2 with TRBJ2-1; D unclear. This CDR3 is 16 amino acids long. Trimming shortened V by 2 bases and J by 4 bases, and 15 bases separated the two germline ends. CDR1 is LGHNA and CDR2 is YNFKEQ in the germline V gene. The CDR3 nucleotides read TGTGCCAGCAGCCAACAGTTGGCCTCGACTTACAATGAGCAGTTCTTC. Translating gives CASSQQLASTYNEQFF.

The chain combines TRBV11-2 with TRBJ2-5; 7 bases are a match to TRBD1. The J call may not be correct, given that the DNA end is closer to TRBJ2-7. Germline V lookup: CDR1 SGHAT, CDR2 FQNNGV. The CDR3 contains 13 residues. The CDR3 loop is CASSPDRAHEQYF. CDR3 sequence (DNA): TGTGCCAGCAGTCCAGACAGGGCCCACGAGCAGTACTTC.

The chain uses TRBV6-4 and TRBJ2-3, with D perhaps matching TRBD2 (6 bases). The CDR3 contains 15 residues. V dropped 0 bases and J dropped 1 base, with 8 bases sitting between them. Germline V gene lookup returns CDR1 MRHNA and CDR2 SNTAGT. CDR3 in amino acids: CASSDSGGGTDTQYF. In nucleotides, the CDR3 is TGTGCCAGCAGTGACTCGGGCGGGGGCACAGATACGCAGTATTTT.

The gene calls are TRBV6-1 and TRBJ1-3, with 8 positions matching TRBD1. The V gene's germline CDR1 is MNHNS and CDR2 SASEGT. CDR3 length equals 14 residues. Unmatched junction bases numbered 3, after V lost 6 bases and J lost 2 bases. Here the CDR3 reads CASRDRAAGNTIYF. CDR3 sequence (DNA): TGTGCCAGCAGGGACAGGGCTGCTGGAAACACCATATATTTT.

This rearrangement joins TRBV28 to TRBJ2-3, with D unclear. Trimming stripped 2 bases from V and 13 bases from J, with 13 bases between. The CDR3 loop spans 12 amino acids. Germline V lookup: CDR1 MDHEN, CDR2 SYDVKM. CDR3 in amino acids: CASSLSDTYKYF. DNA of the CDR3: TGTGCCAGCAGTTTAAGTGATACTTATAAGTATTTT.

V gene TRBV9 combines with J gene TRBJ2-1; TRBD1 is a possible D gene (7 bases). Germline V lookup: CDR1 SGDLS, CDR2 YYNGEE. The CDR3 is 16 amino acids. Trimming left V 3 bases short and J 4 bases short, with 17 bases between. In nucleotides, the CDR3 is TGTGCCAGCAGCGCAGGGGGGCTGAGGACGTACAATGAGCAGTTCTTC. As protein: CASSAGGLRTYNEQFF.

This chain joins TRBV15 and TRBJ1-5, with D hard to call. The germline V gene has CDR1 LNHNV and CDR2 YYDKDF (reference sequence). The CDR3 sequence is 16 residues long. Trimming left V 5 bases short and J 2 bases short, with 16 bases between. The CDR3 reads CATSVGRGFGNQPQHF. CDR3 nucleotide sequence: TGTGCCACCAGCGTCGGTCGGGGTTTTGGCAATCAGCCCCAGCATTTT. Variable domain in full (rest from reference TRBV15 and TRBJ1-5): DAMVIQNPRYQVTQFGKPVTLSCSQTLNHNVMYWYQQKSSQAPKLLFHYYDKDFNNEADTPDNFQSRRPNTSFCFLDIRSPGLGDTAMYLCATSVGRGFGNQPQHFGDGTRLSIL.

V and J are TRBV7-9 and TRBJ2-7, with 13 bases aligning to TRBD2. Looked up from germline, CDR1 is SEHNR and CDR2 is FQNEAQ (reference sequence). This CDR3 is built from 16 residues. V dropped 5 bases and J dropped 0; count of bases not matched to a gene: 4. The CDR3 reads CASSPGLAGSSYEQYF. The CDR3 DNA sequence: TGTGCCAGCAGCCCGGGACTAGCGGGGAGCTCCTACGAGCAGTACTTC.

The gene calls are TRBV5-1 and TRBJ1-3; 9 bases fit TRBD1. Trimming took 4 bases from V and 4 from J; bases not matched to a gene: 6. The length of the CDR3 is 15 residues. The germline CDR1 and CDR2 sequences are SGHRS and YFSETQ. CDR3 protein: CASSQGQGGGNTIYF. The CDR3 nucleotides read TGCGCCAGCAGCCAGGGACAGGGCGGCGGAAACACCATATATTTT.